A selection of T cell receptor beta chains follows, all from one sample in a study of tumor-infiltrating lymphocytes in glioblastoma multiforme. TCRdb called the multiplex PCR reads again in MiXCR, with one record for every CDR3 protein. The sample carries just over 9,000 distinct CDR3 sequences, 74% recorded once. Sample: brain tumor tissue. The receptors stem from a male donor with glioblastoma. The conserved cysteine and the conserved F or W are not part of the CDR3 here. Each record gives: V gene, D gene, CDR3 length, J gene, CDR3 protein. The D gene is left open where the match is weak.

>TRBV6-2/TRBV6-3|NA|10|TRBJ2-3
ASSYGRQEQY
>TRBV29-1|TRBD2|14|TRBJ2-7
SVELSGSTGRYERY
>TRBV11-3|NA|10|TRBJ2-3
ASSLGEDTQY
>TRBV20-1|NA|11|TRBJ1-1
SASRDEPVIAF
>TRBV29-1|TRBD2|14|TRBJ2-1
SVVRAGGSSYNEQF
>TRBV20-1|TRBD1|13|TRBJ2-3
CALRTGTTRNTRF
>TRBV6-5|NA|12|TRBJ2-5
ASRKQGGQETQY
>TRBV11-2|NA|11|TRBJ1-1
ASSLAGNTEAF
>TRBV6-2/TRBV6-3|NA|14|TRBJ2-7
ASLRSLRPSSYEQY
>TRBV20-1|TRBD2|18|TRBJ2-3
SASRPGLAGGPSNADTQY
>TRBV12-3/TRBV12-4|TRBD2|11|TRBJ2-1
ASELAGGDEQF
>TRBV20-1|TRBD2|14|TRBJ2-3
SARDASGRHTDTQY
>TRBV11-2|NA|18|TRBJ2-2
VSTPSFGQGLALNTGELF
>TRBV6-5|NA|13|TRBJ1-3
ASSLGSSGGNTIY
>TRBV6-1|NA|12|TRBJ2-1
ANSEVVAYNEQF
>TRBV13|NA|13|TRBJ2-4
ASSLGQTYKNIQY
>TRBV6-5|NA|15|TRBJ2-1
ASSYPRPGGQGSEQF
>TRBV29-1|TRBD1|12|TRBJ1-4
SVGTGDTNEKLF